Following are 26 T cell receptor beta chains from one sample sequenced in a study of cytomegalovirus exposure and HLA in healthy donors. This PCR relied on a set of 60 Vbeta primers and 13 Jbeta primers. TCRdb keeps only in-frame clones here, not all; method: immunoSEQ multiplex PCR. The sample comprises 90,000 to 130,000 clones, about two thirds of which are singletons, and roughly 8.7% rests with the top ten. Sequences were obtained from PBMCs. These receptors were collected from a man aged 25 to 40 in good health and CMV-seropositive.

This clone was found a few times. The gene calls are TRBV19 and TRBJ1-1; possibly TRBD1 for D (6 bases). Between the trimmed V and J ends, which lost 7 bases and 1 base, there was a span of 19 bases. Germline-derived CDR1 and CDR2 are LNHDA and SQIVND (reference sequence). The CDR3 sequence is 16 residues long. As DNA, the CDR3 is TGTGCCAGTACCCCACGAACAGGGTTCGGGAACACTGAAGCTTTCTTT. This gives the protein CASTPRTGFGNTEAFF.

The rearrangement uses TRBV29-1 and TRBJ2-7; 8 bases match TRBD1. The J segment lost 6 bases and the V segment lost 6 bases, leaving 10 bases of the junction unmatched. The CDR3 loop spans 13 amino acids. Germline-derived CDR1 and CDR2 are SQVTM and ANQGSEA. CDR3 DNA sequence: TGCAGCGTGGCGCGAGGGACAGGAAGCGAGCAGTACGTC. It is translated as CSVARGTGSEQYV.

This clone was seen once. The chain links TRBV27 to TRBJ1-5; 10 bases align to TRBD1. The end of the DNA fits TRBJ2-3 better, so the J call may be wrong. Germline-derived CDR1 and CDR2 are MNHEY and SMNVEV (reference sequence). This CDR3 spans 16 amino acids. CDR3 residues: CASSPGQGFSNQPQYF. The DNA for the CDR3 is TGTGCCAGCAGTCCGGGACAGGGGTTTAGCAATCAGCCCCAGTATTTT.

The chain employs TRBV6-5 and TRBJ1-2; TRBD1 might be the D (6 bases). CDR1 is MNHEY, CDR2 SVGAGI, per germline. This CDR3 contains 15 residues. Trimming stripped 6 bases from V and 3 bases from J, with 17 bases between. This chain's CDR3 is CASSPTPQGYYGYTF. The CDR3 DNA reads TGTGCCAGCAGCCCTACCCCTCAGGGGTACTATGGCTACACCTTC.

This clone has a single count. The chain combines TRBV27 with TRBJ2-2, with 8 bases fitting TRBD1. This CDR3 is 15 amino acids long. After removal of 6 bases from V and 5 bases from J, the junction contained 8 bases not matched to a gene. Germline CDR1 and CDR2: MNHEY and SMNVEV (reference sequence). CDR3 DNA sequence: TGTGCCAGCAGCCCGGACAGGGCTGGGACCGGGGAGCTGTTTTTT. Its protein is CASSPDRAGTGELFF.

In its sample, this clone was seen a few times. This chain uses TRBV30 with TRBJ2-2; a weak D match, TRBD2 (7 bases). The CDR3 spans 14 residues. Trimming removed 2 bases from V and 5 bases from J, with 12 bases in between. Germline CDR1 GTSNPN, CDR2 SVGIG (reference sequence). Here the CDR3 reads CAWSYRGATGELFF. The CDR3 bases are TGTGCCTGGAGTTACCGGGGGGCAACCGGGGAGCTGTTTTTT.

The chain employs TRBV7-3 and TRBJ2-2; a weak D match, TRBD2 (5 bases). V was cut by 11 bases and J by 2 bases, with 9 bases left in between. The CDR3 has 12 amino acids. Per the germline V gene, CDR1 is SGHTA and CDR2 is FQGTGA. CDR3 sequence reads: CASEGNTGELFF. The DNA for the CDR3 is TGTGCCTCCGAGGGAAACACCGGGGAGCTGTTTTTT.

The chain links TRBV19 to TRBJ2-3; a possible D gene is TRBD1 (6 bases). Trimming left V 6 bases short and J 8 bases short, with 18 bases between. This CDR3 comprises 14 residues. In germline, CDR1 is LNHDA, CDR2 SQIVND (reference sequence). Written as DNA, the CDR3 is TGTGCCAGTAGGAGGACAGACGAGCAGGGTACGCAGTATTTT. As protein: CASRRTDEQGTQYF.

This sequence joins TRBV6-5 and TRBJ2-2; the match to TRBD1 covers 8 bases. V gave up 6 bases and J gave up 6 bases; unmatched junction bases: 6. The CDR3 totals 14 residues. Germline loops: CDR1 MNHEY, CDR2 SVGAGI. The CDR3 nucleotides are TGTGCCAGCAGATACGACAGGGGACCCGGGGAGCTGTTTTTT. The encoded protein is CASRYDRGPGELFF.

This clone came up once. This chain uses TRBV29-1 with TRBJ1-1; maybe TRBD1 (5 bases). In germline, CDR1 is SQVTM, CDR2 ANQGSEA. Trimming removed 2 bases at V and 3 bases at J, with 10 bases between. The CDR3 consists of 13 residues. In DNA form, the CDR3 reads TGCAGCGTTGAAAGGGGCGGGGACACTGAAGCTTTCTTT. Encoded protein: CSVERGGDTEAFF.

Written as DNA, the CDR3 is TGTGCCAGCAGCGTAGGTTCCGGGCAGGGGGACTATGGCTACACCTTC. Protein sequence: CASSVGSGQGDYGYTF. The genes are TRBV9 and TRBJ1-2; 7 nucleotides line up with TRBD1. V lost 0 bases to trimming and J lost 3 bases; unmatched junction nucleotides: 8. The CDR3 length is 16 residues. Germline CDR1 and CDR2: SGDLS and YYNGEE.

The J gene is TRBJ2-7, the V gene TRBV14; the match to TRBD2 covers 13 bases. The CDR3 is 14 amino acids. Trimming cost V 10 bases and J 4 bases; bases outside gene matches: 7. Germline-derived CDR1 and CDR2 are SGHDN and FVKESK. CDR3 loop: CATSRGLAGYEQYV. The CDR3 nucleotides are TGTGCCACCTCACGGGGACTAGCGGGATACGAGCAGTACGTC.

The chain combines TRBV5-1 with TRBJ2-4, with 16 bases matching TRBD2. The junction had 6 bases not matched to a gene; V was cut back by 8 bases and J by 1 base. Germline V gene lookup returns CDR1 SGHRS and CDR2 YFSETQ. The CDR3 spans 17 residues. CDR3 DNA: TGCGCCAGACCCGGGACTAGCGGGGGGGCCGCCAAAAACATTCAGTACTTC. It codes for CARPGTSGGAAKNIQYF.

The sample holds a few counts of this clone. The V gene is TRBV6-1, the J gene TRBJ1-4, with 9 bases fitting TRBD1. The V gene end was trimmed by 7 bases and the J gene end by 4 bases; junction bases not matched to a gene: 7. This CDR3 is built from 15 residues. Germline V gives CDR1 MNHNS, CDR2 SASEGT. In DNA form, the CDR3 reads TGTGCCAGCAATGACAGGGGGTTATTTAATGAAAAACTGTTTTTT. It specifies CASNDRGLFNEKLFF.

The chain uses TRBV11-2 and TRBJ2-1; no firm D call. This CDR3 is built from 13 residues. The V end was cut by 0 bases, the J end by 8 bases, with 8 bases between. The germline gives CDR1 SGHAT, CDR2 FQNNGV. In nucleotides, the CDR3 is TGTGCCAGCAGCTTAGATATGAGAGATGAGCAGTTCTTC. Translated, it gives CASSLDMRDEQFF.

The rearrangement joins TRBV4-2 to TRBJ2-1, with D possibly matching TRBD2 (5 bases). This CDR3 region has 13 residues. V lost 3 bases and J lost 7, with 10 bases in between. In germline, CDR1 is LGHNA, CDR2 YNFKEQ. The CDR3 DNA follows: TGTGCCAGCAGCCAGTCGACGGGAAATGAGCAGTTCTTC. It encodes CASSQSTGNEQFF.

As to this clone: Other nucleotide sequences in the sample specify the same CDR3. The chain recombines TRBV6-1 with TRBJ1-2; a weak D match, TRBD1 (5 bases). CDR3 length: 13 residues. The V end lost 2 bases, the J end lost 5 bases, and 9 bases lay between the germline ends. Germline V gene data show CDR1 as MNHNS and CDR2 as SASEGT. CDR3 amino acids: CASSEQGGYGYTF. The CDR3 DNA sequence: TGTGCCAGCAGTGAACAGGGCGGATATGGCTACACCTTC.

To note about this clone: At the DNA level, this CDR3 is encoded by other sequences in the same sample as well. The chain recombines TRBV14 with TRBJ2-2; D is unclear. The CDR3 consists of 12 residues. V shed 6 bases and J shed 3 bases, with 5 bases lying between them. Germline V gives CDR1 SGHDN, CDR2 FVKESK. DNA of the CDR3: TGTGCCAGCAGTCCCTACACCGGGGAGCTGTTTTTT. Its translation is CASSPYTGELFF.

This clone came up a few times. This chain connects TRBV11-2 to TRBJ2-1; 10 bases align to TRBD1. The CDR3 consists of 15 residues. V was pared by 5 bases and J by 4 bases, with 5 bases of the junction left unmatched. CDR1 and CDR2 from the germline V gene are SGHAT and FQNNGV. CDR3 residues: CASSPGTGAYNEQFF. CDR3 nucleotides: TGTGCCAGCAGCCCCGGGACAGGGGCGTACAATGAGCAGTTCTTC.

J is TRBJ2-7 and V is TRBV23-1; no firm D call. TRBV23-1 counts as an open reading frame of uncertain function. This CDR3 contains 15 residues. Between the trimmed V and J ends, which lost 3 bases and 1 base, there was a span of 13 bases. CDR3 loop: CASSQARFLSYEQYV. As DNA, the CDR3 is TGCGCCAGCAGTCAGGCCAGGTTCTTGTCCTACGAGCAGTACGTC.

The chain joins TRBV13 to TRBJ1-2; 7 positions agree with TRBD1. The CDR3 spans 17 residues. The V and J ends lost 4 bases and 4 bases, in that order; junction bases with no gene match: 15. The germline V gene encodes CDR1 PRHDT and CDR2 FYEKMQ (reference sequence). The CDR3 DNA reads TGTGCCAGCAGCTCTTATGAAAGGGGGCAAGCGGGCTATGGCTACACCTTC. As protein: CASSSYERGQAGYGYTF.

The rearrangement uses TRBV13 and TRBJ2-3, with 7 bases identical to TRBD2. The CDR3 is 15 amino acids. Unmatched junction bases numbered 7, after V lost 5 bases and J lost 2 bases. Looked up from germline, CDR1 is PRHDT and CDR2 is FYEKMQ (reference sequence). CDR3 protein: CASSATSRSTDTQYF. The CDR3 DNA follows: TGTGCCAGCAGCGCGACTAGCAGATCCACAGATACGCAGTATTTT.

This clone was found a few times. In nucleotides, the CDR3 is TGTGCCAGCTCACCTTCCCTAGCGGGGGGGTACAATGAGCAGTTCTTC. It specifies CASSPSLAGGYNEQFF. The chain uses TRBV18 and TRBJ2-1, with 12 bases identical to TRBD2. J gave up 4 bases and V 3 bases, and 4 bases lay outside the gene matches. Germline V gene data show CDR1 as KGHSH and CDR2 as LQKENI. The CDR3 length is 16 residues. The full variable domain, its missing parts supplied by reference TRBV18 and TRBJ2-1, is NAGVMQNPRHLVRRRGQEARLRCSPMKGHSHVYWYRQLPEEGLKFMVYLQKENIIDESGMPKERFSAEFPKEGPSILRIQQVVRGDSAAYFCASSPSLAGGYNEQFFGPGTRLTVL.

CDR3 nucleotides: TGTGCCAGTAGTATCGTACAGGGTCGGCGTGGCTACACCTTC. This sequence encodes CASSIVQGRRGYTF. The chain joins TRBV19 to TRBJ1-2; D possibly corresponds to TRBD1 (6 bases). The CDR3 loop spans 14 amino acids. CDR1 and CDR2 (germline): LNHDA, SQIVND (reference sequence). V shed 3 bases and J shed 7 bases, with 15 bases lying between them.

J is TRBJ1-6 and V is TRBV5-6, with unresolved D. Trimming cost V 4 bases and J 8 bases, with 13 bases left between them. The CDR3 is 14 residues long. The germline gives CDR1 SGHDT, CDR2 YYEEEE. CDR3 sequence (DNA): TGTGCCAGCAGCCCAGCGATACCCTATTCACCCCTCCACTTT. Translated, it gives CASSPAIPYSPLHF.

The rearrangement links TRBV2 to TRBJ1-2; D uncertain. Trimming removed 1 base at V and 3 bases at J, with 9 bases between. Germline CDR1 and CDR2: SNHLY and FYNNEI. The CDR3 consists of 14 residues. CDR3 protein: CASSEGGQYYGYTF. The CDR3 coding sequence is TGTGCCAGCAGTGAAGGAGGTCAGTACTATGGCTACACCTTC.